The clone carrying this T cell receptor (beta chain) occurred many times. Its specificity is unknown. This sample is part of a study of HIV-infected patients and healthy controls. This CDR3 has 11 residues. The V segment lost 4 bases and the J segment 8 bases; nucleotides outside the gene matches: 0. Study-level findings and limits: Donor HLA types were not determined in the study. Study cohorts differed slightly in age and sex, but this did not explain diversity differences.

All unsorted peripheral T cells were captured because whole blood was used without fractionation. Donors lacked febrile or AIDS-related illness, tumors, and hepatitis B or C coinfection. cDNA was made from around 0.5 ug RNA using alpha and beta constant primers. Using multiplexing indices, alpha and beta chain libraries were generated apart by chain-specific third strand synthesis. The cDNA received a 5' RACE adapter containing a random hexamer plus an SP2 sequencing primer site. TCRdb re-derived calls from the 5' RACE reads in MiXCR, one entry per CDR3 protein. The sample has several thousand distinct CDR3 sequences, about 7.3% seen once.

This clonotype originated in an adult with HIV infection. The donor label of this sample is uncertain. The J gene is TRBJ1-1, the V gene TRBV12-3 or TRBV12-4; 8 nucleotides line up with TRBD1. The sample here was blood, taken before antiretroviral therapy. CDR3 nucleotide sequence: TGTGCCAGCAGTTACAGGGGGGAAGCTTTCTTT. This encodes CASSYRGEAFF.